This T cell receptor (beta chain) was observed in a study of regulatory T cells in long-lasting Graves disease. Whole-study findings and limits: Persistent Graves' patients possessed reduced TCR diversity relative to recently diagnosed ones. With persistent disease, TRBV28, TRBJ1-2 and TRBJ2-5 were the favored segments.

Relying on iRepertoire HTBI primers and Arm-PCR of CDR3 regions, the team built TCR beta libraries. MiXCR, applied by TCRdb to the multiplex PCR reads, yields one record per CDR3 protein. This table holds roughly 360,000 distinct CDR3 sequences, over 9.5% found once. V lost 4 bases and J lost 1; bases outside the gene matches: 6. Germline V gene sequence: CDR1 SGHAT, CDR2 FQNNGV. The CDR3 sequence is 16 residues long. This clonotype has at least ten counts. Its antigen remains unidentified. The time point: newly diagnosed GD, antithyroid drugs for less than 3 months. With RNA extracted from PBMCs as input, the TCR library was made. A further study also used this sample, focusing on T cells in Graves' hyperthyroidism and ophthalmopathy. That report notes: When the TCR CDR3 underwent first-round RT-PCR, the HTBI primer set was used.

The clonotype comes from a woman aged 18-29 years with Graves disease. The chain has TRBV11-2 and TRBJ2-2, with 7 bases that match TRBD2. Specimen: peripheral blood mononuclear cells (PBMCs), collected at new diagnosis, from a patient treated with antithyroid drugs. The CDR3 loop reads CASSSIWGGNTGELFF. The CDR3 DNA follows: TGTGCCAGCAGCTCGATATGGGGGGGGAACACCGGGGAGCTGTTTTTT.